These 27 T cell receptor beta chains came from one sample sequenced in a study of T cell changes during pregnancy in multiple sclerosis. Repertoires were generated with immunoSEQ multiplex PCR, while TCRdb's copy carries only in-frame clones and drops some. Here the sample spans some 31,000 clones, roughly nine tenths being singletons. This specimen was CD8+ T cells from peripheral blood mononuclear cells, taken in the second trimester of pregnancy. The receptors come from a female donor with multiple sclerosis, enrolled in a pregnancy study.

V is TRBV7-8 and J is TRBJ2-1; the match to TRBD2 covers 11 bases. The J segment lost 4 bases and the V segment lost 5 bases, leaving 1 base of the junction unmatched. This CDR3 is built from 14 residues. Germline V gene data show CDR1 as SGHVS and CDR2 as FQNEAQ. The CDR3 reads CASSRLAGYNEQFF. In nucleotides, the CDR3 is TGTGCCAGCAGCCGACTAGCGGGGTACAATGAGCAGTTCTTC.

This chain links TRBV29-1 with TRBJ1-1; no clear D gene. The CDR3 length is 12 residues. Germline CDR1 and CDR2: SQVTM and ANQGSEA. The V gene lost 4 bases and the J gene lost 2 bases, with 8 bases spanning the gap. CDR3 residues: CSVVSLNTEAFF. The CDR3 DNA reads as TGCAGCGTTGTTTCCCTTAACACTGAAGCTTTCTTT.

The J gene is TRBJ1-2, the V gene TRBV12-5, with TRBD1 matching over 7 bases. J lost 8 bases, V lost 1 base, and 7 bases had no gene match. CDR1 is LGHNT, CDR2 FRNRAP, per germline. The CDR3 has 14 amino acids. The CDR3 coding sequence is TGTGCTAGTGGTTTGGATCCCGACAGGGAAGGCTACACCTTC. Residues: CASGLDPDREGYTF.

V usage is TRBV19 and J usage is TRBJ1-1, with 10 bases identical to TRBD1. The trim removed 3 bases at V and 1 base at J, leaving 5 bases unmatched. The CDR3 covers 16 residues. Germline CDR1 and CDR2: LNHDA and SQIVND (reference sequence). The CDR3 region is CASSIGTGEWNTEAFF. CDR3 in DNA: TGTGCCAGTAGTATTGGGACAGGGGAATGGAACACTGAAGCTTTCTTT.

V and J are TRBV27 and TRBJ2-3; 9 bases map to TRBD1. The CDR3 has 16 residues. V was pared by 8 bases and J by 3 bases, with 12 bases of the junction left unmatched. Looked up from germline, CDR1 is MNHEY and CDR2 is SMNVEV (reference sequence). CDR3 nucleotide sequence: TGTGCCAGCGGAGACGGGACAGGGTTTCCGACAGATACGCAGTATTTT. This translates into CASGDGTGFPTDTQYF.

The V gene is TRBV11-2, the J gene TRBJ1-1, with 7 positions matching TRBD1. The CDR3 contains 14 residues. Germline V gives CDR1 SGHAT, CDR2 FQNNGV. Losses at the gene ends were 3 bases for V and 4 bases for J; bases not matched to a gene: 5. Here the CDR3 DNA reads TGTGCCAGCAGCTTTACAGGGGACGGCACTGAAGCTTTCTTT. Amino acid sequence: CASSFTGDGTEAFF.

The chain links TRBV18 to TRBJ1-2; D ambiguous. CDR1 is KGHSH and CDR2 is LQKENI in the germline V gene. There are 12 residues in the CDR3. With 2 bases removed from V and 6 bases from J, the gap between germline ends came to 7 bases. CDR3 coding DNA: TGTGCCAGCTCACCAGACAACGATGGCTACACCTTC. This encodes CASSPDNDGYTF.

J is TRBJ1-3 and V is TRBV6-5; D is perhaps TRBD1 (5 bases). Trimming stripped 8 bases from V and 0 bases from J, with 8 bases between. CDR3 length: 13 residues. Germline V gene sequence: CDR1 MNHEY, CDR2 SVGAGI. DNA for the CDR3: TGTGCCAGCCGCGACAGCTCTGGAAACACCATATATTTT. It specifies CASRDSSGNTIYF.

V usage is TRBV7-3 and J usage is TRBJ2-1; D remains ambiguous. Deletions cut 3 bases from V and 0 bases from J, with 12 bases between. This CDR3 contains 16 residues. From germline, CDR1 is SGHTA and CDR2 FQGTGA. CDR3 in amino acids: CASSFQTESSYNEQFF. As DNA, the CDR3 is TGTGCCAGCAGCTTTCAGACGGAGAGCTCCTACAATGAGCAGTTCTTC.

This clone was counted a few times. The chain has TRBV6-7 and TRBJ1-3; TRBD1 might be the D (6 bases). TRBV6-7 is marked as an open reading frame, function uncertain. The CDR3 is 18 residues long. Trimming left V 6 bases short and J 0 bases short, with 21 bases between. As DNA, the CDR3 is TGTGCCAGCAGCCTACTGAGGACAGAACGGAGCTCTGGAAACACCATATATTTT. Amino acids: CASSLLRTERSSGNTIYF.

This rearrangement joins TRBV7-9 to TRBJ1-4; 12 bases are a match to TRBD1. CDR3 length: 17 amino acids. J lost 8 bases, V lost 2 bases, and 9 bases had no gene match. The germline gives CDR1 SEHNR, CDR2 FQNEAQ (reference sequence). In DNA, the CDR3 is TGTGCCAGCAGCTTATATGGGACAGGGGGCATGGGAGAAAAACTGTTTTTT. Amino acids: CASSLYGTGGMGEKLFF.

The chain uses TRBV4-1 and TRBJ1-6; D remains ambiguous. The V gene's germline CDR1 is MGHRA and CDR2 YSYEKL. The CDR3 runs 14 residues. V lost 2 bases to trimming and J lost 6 bases, with 8 bases between them. As DNA, the CDR3 is TGCGCCAGCAGCCAACAACTATTTAATTCACCCCTCCACTTT. This translates into CASSQQLFNSPLHF.

The chain is built from TRBV28 and TRBJ2-6, with TRBD1 as a possible D gene (6 bases). This CDR3 comprises 19 residues. CDR1 MDHEN and CDR2 SYDVKM come from the germline V gene. V lost 3 bases to trimming and J lost 0 bases, with 18 bases between them. The CDR3 here is CASSFPPTGPVSGANVLTF. The CDR3 nucleotides are TGTGCCAGCAGTTTCCCCCCGACAGGCCCCGTCTCTGGGGCCAACGTCCTGACTTTC.

V and J are TRBV7-3 and TRBJ2-3; D is unresolved. Germline V gene lookup returns CDR1 SGHTA and CDR2 FQGTGA. CDR3 length equals 15 residues. Trimming took off 5 bases at V and 4 bases at J, with 16 bases between the two ends. The CDR3 loop is CASSHKRLFADTQYF. The CDR3 DNA reads TGTGCCAGCAGCCACAAACGCCTCTTCGCAGATACGCAGTATTTT. Full variable domain (rest looked up from reference TRBV7-3 and TRBJ2-3): GAGVSQTPSNKVTEKGKYVELRCDPISGHTALYWYRQSLGQGPEFLIYFQGTGAADDSGLPNDRFFAVRPEGSVSTLKIQRTERGDSAVYLCASSHKRLFADTQYFGPGTRLTVL.

The chain has TRBV28 and TRBJ2-6, with D tentatively TRBD1 (6 bases). Germline assignment: CDR1 MDHEN and CDR2 SYDVKM. Trimming shortened V by 5 bases and J by 4 bases, and 12 bases separated the two germline ends. The CDR3 is 15 residues long. CDR3 DNA sequence: TGTGCCAGCAGTAACAGGGTCATGGGGGCCAACGTCCTGACTTTC. It is translated as CASSNRVMGANVLTF.

This clone was found once. This sequence joins TRBV27 and TRBJ1-5; weak D call: TRBD1 (6 bases). Germline V lookup: CDR1 MNHEY, CDR2 SMNVEV (reference sequence). V was trimmed by 0 bases and J by 2 bases, leaving 8 bases between them. The CDR3 runs 15 residues. CDR3 sequence reads: CASSLSGAGNQPQHF. CDR3 sequence (DNA): TGTGCCAGCAGTTTATCGGGGGCCGGCAATCAGCCCCAGCATTTT.

The chain is built from TRBV2 and TRBJ2-3; no clear D. Germline assignment: CDR1 SNHLY and CDR2 FYNNEI. The ends were cut back, 1 base at V and 6 bases at J, with 11 bases in the middle. This CDR3 is built from 14 residues. The CDR3 reads CASSEGPVSDTQYF. The CDR3 DNA reads as TGTGCCAGCAGTGAAGGTCCTGTTTCGGATACGCAGTATTTT.

The chain carries TRBV7-3 and TRBJ1-1; maybe TRBD1 (6 bases). The germline V gene encodes CDR1 SGHTA and CDR2 FQGTGA. V was trimmed by 2 bases and J by 4 bases, leaving 11 bases between them. CDR3 length: 14 residues. The CDR3 nucleotides read TGTGCCAGCAGCTTACCAGGGGAGTCCACTGAAGCTTTCTTT. Its translation is CASSLPGESTEAFF. Combining the CDR3 with reference TRBV7-3 and TRBJ1-1 gives the whole variable domain GAGVSQTPSNKVTEKGKYVELRCDPISGHTALYWYRQSLGQGPEFLIYFQGTGAADDSGLPNDRFFAVRPEGSVSTLKIQRTERGDSAVYLCASSLPGESTEAFFGQGTRLTVV.

CDR3 region: CASISNGGARETQYF. The CDR3 DNA follows: TGTGCCAGCATCTCGAACGGGGGGGCGCGGGAGACCCAGTACTTC. This chain joins TRBV7-9 and TRBJ2-5, with 8 bases that match TRBD2. With 7 bases clipped from V and 5 bases from J, the junction kept 12 bases outside the gene matches. The CDR3 totals 15 residues. Germline V gene lookup returns CDR1 SEHNR and CDR2 FQNEAQ (reference sequence).

V and J are TRBV4-3 and TRBJ1-4; 8 bases map to TRBD1. This CDR3 is built from 14 residues. V dropped 6 bases and J dropped 7; count of bases not matched to a gene: 7. Looked up from germline, CDR1 is LGHNA and CDR2 is YSLEER. The CDR3 reads CASSLDRGGEKLFF. Here the CDR3 DNA reads TGCGCCAGCAGTCTTGACAGGGGTGGTGAAAAACTGTTTTTT.

The rearrangement links TRBV27 to TRBJ2-3; 7 bases agree with TRBD2. Germline V lookup: CDR1 MNHEY, CDR2 SMNVEV (reference sequence). This CDR3 has 16 residues. V shed 5 bases, J shed 3 bases, and the junction held 11 bases outside the gene matches. CDR3 region: CASSPTLWRETDTQYF. The CDR3 DNA is TGTGCCAGCAGTCCCACGCTGTGGCGGGAGACAGATACGCAGTATTTT.

The rearrangement joins TRBV30 to TRBJ1-2; 7 bases match TRBD1. This CDR3 region has 13 residues. J gave up 3 bases and V 0 bases, and 1 base lay outside the gene matches. Germline V CDR1 and CDR2: GTSNPN, SVGIG (reference sequence). In DNA, the CDR3 is TGTGCCTGGAGTGTAGGGACAGACTATGGCTACACCTTC. Translating it yields CAWSVGTDYGYTF.

This clone was detected once. The rearrangement uses TRBV7-2 and TRBJ1-1; D gene unclear. The CDR3 is made up of 12 amino acids. The germline gives CDR1 SGHTA, CDR2 FQGNSA. V lost 1 base and J lost 4, with 4 bases in between. The CDR3 loop reads CASSLGVTEAFF. CDR3 sequence (DNA): TGTGCCAGCAGCTTAGGAGTCACTGAAGCTTTCTTT.

This chain links TRBV19 with TRBJ2-3, with a possible D match to TRBD2 (6 bases). V was shortened by 4 bases and J by 4 bases, with 18 bases between the two germline ends. Germline V gene lookup returns CDR1 LNHDA and CDR2 SQIVND (reference sequence). This CDR3 comprises 16 residues. In nucleotides, the CDR3 is TGTGCCAGTAGTACCCCTATGACGGGAGTCGCAGATACGCAGTATTTT. Translated: CASSTPMTGVADTQYF. The entire variable domain, with the rest obtained from reference TRBV19 and TRBJ2-3, is as follows: DGGITQSPKYLFRKEGQNVTLSCEQNLNHDAMYWYRQDPGQGLRLIYYSQIVNDFQKGDIAEGYSVSREKKESFPLTVTSAQKNPTAFYLCASSTPMTGVADTQYFGPGTRLTVL.

The chain joins TRBV28 to TRBJ1-2, with a possible D match to TRBD1 (5 bases). V was pared by 4 bases and J by 2 bases, with 17 bases between. The CDR3 is 16 amino acids. Germline CDR1 and CDR2: MDHEN and SYDVKM. The chain's CDR3 is CASSSRTPGGNYGYTF. The CDR3, as DNA: TGTGCCAGCAGTTCAAGGACACCCGGTGGGAACTATGGCTACACCTTC.

The chain uses TRBV5-5 and TRBJ2-7; a weak D match, TRBD1 (6 bases). Trimming took 6 bases from V and 3 from J, leaving 13 bases between them. The CDR3 contains 13 residues. Germline V lookup: CDR1 SGHKS, CDR2 YYEKEE (reference sequence). CDR3 sequence reads: CASTPLTGYEQYF. Written as DNA, the CDR3 is TGTGCCAGCACCCCTTTGACAGGCTACGAGCAGTACTTC. Using reference TRBV5-5 and TRBJ2-7 for the parts outside the CDR3, the full variable domain is DAGVTQSPTHLIKTRGQQVTLRCSPISGHKSVSWYQQVLGQGPQFIFQYYEKEERGRGNFPDRFSARQFPNYSSELNVNALLLGDSALYLCASTPLTGYEQYFGPGTRLTVT.

This clone has a single count. V usage is TRBV28 and J usage is TRBJ1-2; TRBD1 might be the D (5 bases). V was pared by 6 bases and J by 4 bases, with 15 bases between. CDR1 and CDR2 from the germline V gene are MDHEN and SYDVKM. The CDR3 is 14 amino acids. The CDR3 region has the DNA TGTGCCAGCAGGGAGCCTTTGGACATCTATGGCTACACCTTC. This encodes CASREPLDIYGYTF.